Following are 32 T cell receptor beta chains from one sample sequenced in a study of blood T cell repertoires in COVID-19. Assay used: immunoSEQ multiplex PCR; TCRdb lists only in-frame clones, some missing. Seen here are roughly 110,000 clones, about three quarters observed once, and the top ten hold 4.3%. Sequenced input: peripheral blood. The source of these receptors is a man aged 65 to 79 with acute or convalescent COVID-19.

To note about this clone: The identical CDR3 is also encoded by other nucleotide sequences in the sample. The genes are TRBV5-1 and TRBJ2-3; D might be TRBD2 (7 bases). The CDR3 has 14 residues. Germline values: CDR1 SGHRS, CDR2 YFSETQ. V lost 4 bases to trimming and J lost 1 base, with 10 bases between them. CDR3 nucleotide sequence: TGCGCCAGCAGCGGGGGGGCCGGCACAGATACGCAGTATTTT. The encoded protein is CASSGGAGTDTQYF. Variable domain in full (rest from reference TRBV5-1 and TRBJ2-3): KAGVTQTPRYLIKTRGQQVTLSCSPISGHRSVSWYQQTPGQGLQFLFEYFSETQRNKGNFPGRFSGRQFSNSRSEMNVSTLELGDSALYLCASSGGAGTDTQYFGPGTRLTVL.

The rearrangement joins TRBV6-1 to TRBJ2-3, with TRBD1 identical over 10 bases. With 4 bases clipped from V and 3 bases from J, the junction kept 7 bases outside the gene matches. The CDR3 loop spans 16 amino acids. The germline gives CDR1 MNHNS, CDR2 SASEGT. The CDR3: CASSARTGGGTDTQYF. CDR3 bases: TGTGCCAGCAGTGCCCGGACAGGGGGGGGTACAGATACGCAGTATTTT.

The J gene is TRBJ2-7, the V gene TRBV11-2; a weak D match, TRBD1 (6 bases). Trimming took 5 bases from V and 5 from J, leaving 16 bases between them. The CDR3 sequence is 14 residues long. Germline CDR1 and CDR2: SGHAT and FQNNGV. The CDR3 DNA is TGTGCCAGCAGCCGAGGTAACAGGGTCCACGAGCAGTACTTC. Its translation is CASSRGNRVHEQYF. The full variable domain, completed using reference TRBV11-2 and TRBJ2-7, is EAGVAQSPRYKIIEKRQSVAFWCNPISGHATLYWYQQILGQGPKLLIQFQNNGVVDDSQLPKDRFSAERLKGVDSTLKIQPAKLEDSAVYLCASSRGNRVHEQYFGPGTRLTVT.

CDR3 coding DNA: TGCGCCAGCAGTGAGTGGGCCGGGACAGCGAACACTGAAGCTTTCTTT. Translating gives CASSEWAGTANTEAFF. The gene calls are TRBV10-2 and TRBJ1-1; 7 positions agree with TRBD1. Germline V gene sequence: CDR1 WSHSY, CDR2 SAAADI. V shed 1 base, J shed 1 base, and the junction held 6 bases outside the gene matches. There are 16 residues in the CDR3.

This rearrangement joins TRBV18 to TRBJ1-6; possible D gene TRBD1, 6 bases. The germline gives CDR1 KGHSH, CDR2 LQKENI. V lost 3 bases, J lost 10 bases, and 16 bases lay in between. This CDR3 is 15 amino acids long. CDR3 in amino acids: CASSPKGTSQSPLHF. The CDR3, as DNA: TGTGCCAGCTCACCTAAAGGGACATCGCAATCACCCCTCCACTTT.

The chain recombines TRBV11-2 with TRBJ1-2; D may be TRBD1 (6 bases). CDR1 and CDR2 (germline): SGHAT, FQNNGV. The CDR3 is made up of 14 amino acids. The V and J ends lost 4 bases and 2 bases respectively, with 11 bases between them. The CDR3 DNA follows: TGTGCCAGCAGCTGGGACGGGACAAACTATGGCTACACCTTC. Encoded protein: CASSWDGTNYGYTF.

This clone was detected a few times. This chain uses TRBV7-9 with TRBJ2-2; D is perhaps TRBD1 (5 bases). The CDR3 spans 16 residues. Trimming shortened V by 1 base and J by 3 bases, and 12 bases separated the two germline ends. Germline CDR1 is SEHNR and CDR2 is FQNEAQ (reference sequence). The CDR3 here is CASSLGPLQDTGELFF. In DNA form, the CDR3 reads TGTGCCAGCAGCTTAGGCCCCTTACAGGACACCGGGGAGCTGTTTTTT.

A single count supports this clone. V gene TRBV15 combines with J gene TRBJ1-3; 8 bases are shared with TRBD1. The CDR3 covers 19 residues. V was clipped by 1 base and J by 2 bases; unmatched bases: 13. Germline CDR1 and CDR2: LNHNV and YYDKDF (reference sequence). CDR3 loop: CATSRVKEGTGTTGNTIYF. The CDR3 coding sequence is TGTGCCACCAGCAGAGTCAAGGAAGGGACAGGTACTACTGGAAACACCATATATTTT.

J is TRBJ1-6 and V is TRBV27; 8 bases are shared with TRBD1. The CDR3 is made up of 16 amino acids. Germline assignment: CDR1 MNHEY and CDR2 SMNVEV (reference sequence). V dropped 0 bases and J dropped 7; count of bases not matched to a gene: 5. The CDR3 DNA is TGTGCCAGCAGTTTATCCCGACCAGGGGGCAATTCACCCCTCCACTTT. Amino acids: CASSLSRPGGNSPLHF.

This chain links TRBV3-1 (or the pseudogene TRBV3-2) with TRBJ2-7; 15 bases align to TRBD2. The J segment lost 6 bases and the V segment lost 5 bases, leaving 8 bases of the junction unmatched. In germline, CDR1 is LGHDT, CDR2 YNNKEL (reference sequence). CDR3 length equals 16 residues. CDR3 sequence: CASSSWTSGGESEQYF. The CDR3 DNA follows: TGTGCCAGCAGCTCATGGACTAGCGGGGGGGAATCCGAGCAGTACTTC.

The CDR3 DNA sequence: TGTGCCAGCAGGTCATCAGGGGGCGGAGGCTACACCTTC. Its translation: CASRSSGGGGYTF. The chain employs TRBV6-5 and TRBJ1-2, with TRBD1 identical over 8 bases. The germline CDR1 and CDR2 sequences are MNHEY and SVGAGI. This CDR3 is built from 13 residues. Unmatched junction bases numbered 8, after V lost 6 bases and J lost 8 bases.

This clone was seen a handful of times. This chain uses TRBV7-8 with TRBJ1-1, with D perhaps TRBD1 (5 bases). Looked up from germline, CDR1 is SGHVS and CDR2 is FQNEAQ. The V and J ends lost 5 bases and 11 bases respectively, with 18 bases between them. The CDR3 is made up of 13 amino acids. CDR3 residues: CASSATDGLWAFF. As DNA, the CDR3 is TGTGCCAGCAGCGCGACAGACGGGCTTTGGGCTTTCTTT.

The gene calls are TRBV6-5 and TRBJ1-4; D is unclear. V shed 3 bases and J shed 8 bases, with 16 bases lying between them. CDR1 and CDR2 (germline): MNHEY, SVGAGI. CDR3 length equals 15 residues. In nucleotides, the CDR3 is TGTGCCAGCAGTTATAGCGGATTAGGAATAGAAAAACTGTTTTTT. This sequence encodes CASSYSGLGIEKLFF.

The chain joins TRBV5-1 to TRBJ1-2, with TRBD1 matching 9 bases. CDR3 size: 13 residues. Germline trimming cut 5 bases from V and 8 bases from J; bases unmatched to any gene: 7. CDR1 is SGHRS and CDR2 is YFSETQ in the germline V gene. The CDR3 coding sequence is TGCGCCAGCAGGGATGGGACAGGGTACGGCTACACCTTC. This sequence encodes CASRDGTGYGYTF.

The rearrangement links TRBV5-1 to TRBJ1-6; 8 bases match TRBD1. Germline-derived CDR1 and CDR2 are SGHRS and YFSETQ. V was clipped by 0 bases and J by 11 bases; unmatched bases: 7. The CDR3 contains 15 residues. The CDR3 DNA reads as TGCGCCAGCAGCTTGGAAGGACAGGGTGGGGCACCCCTCCACTTT. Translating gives CASSLEGQGGAPLHF.

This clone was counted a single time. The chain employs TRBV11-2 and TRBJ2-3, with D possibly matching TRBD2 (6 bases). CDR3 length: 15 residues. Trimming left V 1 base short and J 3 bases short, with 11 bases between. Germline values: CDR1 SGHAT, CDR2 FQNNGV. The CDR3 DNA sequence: TGTGCCAGCAGCTTAGCCGCGGGGCCGACAGATACGCAGTATTTT. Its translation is CASSLAAGPTDTQYF.

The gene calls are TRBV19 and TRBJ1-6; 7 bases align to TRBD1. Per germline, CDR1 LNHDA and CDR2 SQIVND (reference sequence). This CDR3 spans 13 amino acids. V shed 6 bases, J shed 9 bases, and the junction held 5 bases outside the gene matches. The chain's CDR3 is CASRTGKGSPLHF. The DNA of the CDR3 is TGTGCCAGTAGGACAGGGAAGGGTTCACCCCTCCACTTT.

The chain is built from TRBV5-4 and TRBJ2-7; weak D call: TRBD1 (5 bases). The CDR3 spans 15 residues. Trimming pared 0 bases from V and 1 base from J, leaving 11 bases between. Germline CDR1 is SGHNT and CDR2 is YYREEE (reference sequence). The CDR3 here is CASSLDRRVSYEQYF. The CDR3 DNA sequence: TGTGCCAGCAGCTTGGATCGCAGGGTGTCCTACGAGCAGTACTTC.

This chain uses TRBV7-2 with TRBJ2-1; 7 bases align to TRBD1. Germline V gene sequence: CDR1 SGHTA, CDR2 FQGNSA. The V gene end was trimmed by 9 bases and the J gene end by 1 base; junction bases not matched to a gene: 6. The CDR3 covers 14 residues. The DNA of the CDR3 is TGTGCCAGTCGACAGGGTTCGTCCTACAATGAGCAGTTCTTC. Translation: CASRQGSSYNEQFF. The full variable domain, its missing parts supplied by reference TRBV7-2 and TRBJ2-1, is GAGVSQSPSNKVTEKGKDVELRCDPISGHTALYWYRQSLGQGLEFLIYFQGNSAPDKSGLPSDRFSAERTGGSVSTLTIQRTQQEDSAVYLCASRQGSSYNEQFFGPGTRLTVL.

The CDR3: CSASINNEQFF. DNA of the CDR3: TGCAGTGCTAGTATCAACAATGAGCAGTTCTTC. This sequence joins TRBV20-1 and TRBJ2-1, with unresolved D. This CDR3 comprises 11 residues. V lost 3 bases and J lost 5, with 5 bases in between. Germline V gene sequence: CDR1 DFQATT, CDR2 SNEGSKA (reference sequence).

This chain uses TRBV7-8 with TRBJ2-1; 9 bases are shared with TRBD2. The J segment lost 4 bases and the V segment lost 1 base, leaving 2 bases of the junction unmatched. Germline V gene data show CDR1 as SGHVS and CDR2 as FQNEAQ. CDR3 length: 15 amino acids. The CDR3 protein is CASSLGGGAYNEQFF. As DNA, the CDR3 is TGTGCCAGCAGCTTAGGCGGGGGGGCTTACAATGAGCAGTTCTTC.

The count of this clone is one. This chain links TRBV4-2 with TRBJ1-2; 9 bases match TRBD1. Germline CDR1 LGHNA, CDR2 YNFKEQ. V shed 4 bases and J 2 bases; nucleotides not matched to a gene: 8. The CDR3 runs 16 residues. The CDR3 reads CASSLERTGANYGYTF. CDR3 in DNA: TGTGCCAGCAGCCTCGAACGGACAGGGGCGAACTATGGCTACACCTTC.

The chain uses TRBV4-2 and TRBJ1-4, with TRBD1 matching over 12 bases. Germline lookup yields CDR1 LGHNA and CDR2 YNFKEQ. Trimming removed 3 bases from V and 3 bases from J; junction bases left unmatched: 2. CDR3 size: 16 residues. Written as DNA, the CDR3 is TGTGCCAGCAGCCAGGGACAGGGGGCGGCTAATGAAAAACTGTTTTTT. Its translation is CASSQGQGAANEKLFF.

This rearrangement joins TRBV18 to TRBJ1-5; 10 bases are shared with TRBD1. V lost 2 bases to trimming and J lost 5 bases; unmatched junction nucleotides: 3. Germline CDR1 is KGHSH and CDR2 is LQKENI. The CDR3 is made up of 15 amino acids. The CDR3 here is CASSPETGGDQPQHF. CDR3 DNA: TGTGCCAGCTCACCAGAGACAGGGGGCGATCAGCCCCAGCATTTT.

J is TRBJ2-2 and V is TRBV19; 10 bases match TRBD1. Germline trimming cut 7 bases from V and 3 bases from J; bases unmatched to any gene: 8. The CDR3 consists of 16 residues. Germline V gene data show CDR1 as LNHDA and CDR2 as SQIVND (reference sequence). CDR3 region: CASTFDRGQYTGELFF. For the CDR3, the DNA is TGTGCCAGTACCTTCGACAGGGGGCAATACACCGGGGAGCTGTTTTTT.

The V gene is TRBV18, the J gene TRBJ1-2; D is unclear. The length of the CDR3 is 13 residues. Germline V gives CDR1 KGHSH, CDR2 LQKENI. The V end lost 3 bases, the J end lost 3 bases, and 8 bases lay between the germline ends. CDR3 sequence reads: CASSPSEDYGYTF. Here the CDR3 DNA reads TGTGCCAGCTCACCCTCCGAGGACTATGGCTACACCTTC.

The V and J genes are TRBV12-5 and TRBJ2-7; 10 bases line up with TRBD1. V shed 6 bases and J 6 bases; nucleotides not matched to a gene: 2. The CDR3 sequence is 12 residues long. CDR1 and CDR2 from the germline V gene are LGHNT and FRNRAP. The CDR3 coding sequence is TGTGCTAGTGGGGGACAGGGGAGCGAGCAGTACTTC. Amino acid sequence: CASGGQGSEQYF.

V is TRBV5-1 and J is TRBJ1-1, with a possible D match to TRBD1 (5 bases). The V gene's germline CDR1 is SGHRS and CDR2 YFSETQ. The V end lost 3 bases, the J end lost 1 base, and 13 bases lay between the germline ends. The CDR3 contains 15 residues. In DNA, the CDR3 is TGCGCCAGCAGCTCCTCCCTGGGGGGGAACACTGAAGCTTTCTTT. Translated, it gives CASSSSLGGNTEAFF.

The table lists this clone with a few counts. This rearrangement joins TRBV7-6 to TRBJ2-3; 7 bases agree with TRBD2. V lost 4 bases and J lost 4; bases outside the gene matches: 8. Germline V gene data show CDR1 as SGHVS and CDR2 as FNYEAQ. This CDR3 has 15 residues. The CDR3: CASSSTVGGADTQYF. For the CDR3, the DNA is TGTGCCAGCAGCTCCACTGTTGGGGGGGCAGATACGCAGTATTTT.

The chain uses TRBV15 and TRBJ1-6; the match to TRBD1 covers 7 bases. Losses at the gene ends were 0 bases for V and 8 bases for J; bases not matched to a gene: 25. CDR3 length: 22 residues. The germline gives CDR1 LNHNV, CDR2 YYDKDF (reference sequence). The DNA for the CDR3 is TGTGCCACCAGCAGAGATGAGACAGGGAAGCCGACTATCCCGGGCCGGCATTCACCCCTCCACTTT. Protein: CATSRDETGKPTIPGRHSPLHF.

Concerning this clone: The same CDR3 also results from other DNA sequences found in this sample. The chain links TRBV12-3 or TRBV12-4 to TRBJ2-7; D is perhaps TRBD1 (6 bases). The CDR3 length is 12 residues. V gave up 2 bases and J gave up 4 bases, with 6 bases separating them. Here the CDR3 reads CASSLRGYEQYF. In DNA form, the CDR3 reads TGTGCCAGCAGTTTAAGGGGGTACGAGCAGTACTTC.

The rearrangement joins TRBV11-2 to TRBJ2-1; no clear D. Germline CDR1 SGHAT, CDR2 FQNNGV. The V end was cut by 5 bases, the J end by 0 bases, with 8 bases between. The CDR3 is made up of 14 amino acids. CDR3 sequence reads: CASSPAGSYNEQFF. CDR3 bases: TGTGCCAGCAGCCCCGCCGGCTCCTACAATGAGCAGTTCTTC. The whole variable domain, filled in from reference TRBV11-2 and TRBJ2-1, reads EAGVAQSPRYKIIEKRQSVAFWCNPISGHATLYWYQQILGQGPKLLIQFQNNGVVDDSQLPKDRFSAERLKGVDSTLKIQPAKLEDSAVYLCASSPAGSYNEQFFGPGTRLTVL.